This T cell receptor beta chain was sequenced during a study of T-cell memory formation after mild COVID-19. On this clonotype: Its antigen is unknown.

Libraries for TCRalpha and TCRbeta carried sample barcodes and unique molecular identifiers via 5'RACE. TCRdb re-derived calls from the 5' RACE reads in MiXCR, one entry per CDR3 protein. The sample records hundreds of thousands of distinct CDR3 sequences, 20% being singletons. With 5 bases clipped from V and 3 bases from J, the junction kept 10 bases outside the gene matches. Germline loops: CDR1 SGHRS, CDR2 YFSETQ. The CDR3 has 15 amino acids. Findings of the study overall: While clones contracting from day 15 to 85 were balanced between CD4 and CD8, later expanders leaned CD4+. The study detected some responding clones in pre-infection memory, suggesting cross-reactive memory joined.

Source material: PBMCs or a T cell subset sorted from them (not recorded which). The receptor's source is an adult woman who had mild COVID-19 (a few samples of this study predate the infection). Cell type and time point are not known. The chain couples TRBV5-1 to TRBJ2-7; 8 bases are shared with TRBD1. CDR3 nucleotide sequence: TGCGCCAGCAGAGCCACCGACAGGGGCTACTACGAGCAGTACTTC. It codes for CASRATDRGYYEQYF. Full variable domain (rest looked up from reference TRBV5-1 and TRBJ2-7): KAGVTQTPRYLIKTRGQQVTLSCSPISGHRSVSWYQQTPGQGLQFLFEYFSETQRNKGNFPGRFSGRQFSNSRSEMNVSTLELGDSALYLCASRATDRGYYEQYFGPGTRLTVT.